This T cell receptor beta chain was identified during a study of OX40 agonist ivuxolimab in advanced cancers. The junction had 6 bases not matched to a gene; V was cut back by 1 base and J by 1 base. Germline assignment: CDR1 MGHRA and CDR2 YSYEKL. This CDR3 is built from 16 residues. Clones were read by immunoSEQ multiplex PCR, and TCRdb kept only the in-frame ones, dropping some. The sample includes tens of thousands of clones, approximately 85% of them seen just once. The chain carries TRBV4-1 and TRBJ2-7, with TRBD2 matching over 8 bases. The clonotype comes from an adult with an advanced solid tumor such as melanoma, head and neck, liver or kidney cancer. The input for sequencing was CD4+ or CD8+ T cells sorted from blood, taken in a trial of the OX40 agonist ivuxolimab. CDR3 sequence (DNA): TGCGCCAGCAGCCAAGCGGGAGGGCGGGGGTCCTACGAGCAGTACTTC. Its translation: CASSQAGGRGSYEQYF.